These 20 T cell receptor beta chains were all obtained from the same sample, sequenced in a study of blood T cell repertoires in COVID-19. This table comes from immunoSEQ multiplex PCR, and its TCRdb copy is limited to in-frame clones, with some not included. The repertoire has about 130,000 clones, around 81% of them found once; the top ten carry over 9.5%. The sequencing sample was made of peripheral blood. These receptors originate from a man aged 55 to 69 with acute or convalescent COVID-19.

In its sample, this clone was seen once. J is TRBJ2-1 and V is TRBV5-1, with 11 bases identical to TRBD1. Germline V gives CDR1 SGHRS, CDR2 YFSETQ. The trim removed 1 base at V and 9 bases at J, leaving 6 bases unmatched. The CDR3 extends over 15 amino acids. The chain's CDR3 is CASSLSRTGGGEQFF. The CDR3 DNA is TGCGCCAGCAGCTTGTCTAGGACAGGGGGCGGTGAGCAGTTCTTC.

The chain is built from TRBV6-5 and TRBJ1-2; TRBD1 agrees at 7 bases. CDR3 length: 16 residues. The V gene's germline CDR1 is MNHEY and CDR2 SVGAGI. With V trimmed by 0 bases and J by 4 bases, 8 bases remained unmatched. The CDR3: CASSYSDRPPGYGYTF. The DNA for the CDR3 is TGTGCCAGCAGTTACTCGGACAGGCCCCCAGGCTATGGCTACACCTTC.

The chain employs TRBV28 and TRBJ1-5; the D is unclear. The CDR3 totals 16 residues. V dropped 8 bases and J dropped 7 bases, with 24 bases sitting between them. Germline V gene sequence: CDR1 MDHEN, CDR2 SYDVKM. CDR3 protein: CASSPSISFLGQPQHF. CDR3 DNA sequence: TGTGCCAGCTCCCCGTCAATAAGCTTCCTCGGGCAGCCCCAGCATTTT.

DNA of the CDR3: TGCGCCAGCAGCTTACTTGGTGGCAATCAGCCCCAGCATTTT. This translates into CASSLLGGNQPQHF. The J gene is TRBJ1-5, the V gene TRBV5-1; D uncertain. CDR3 length: 14 residues. Between the trimmed V and J ends, which lost 2 bases and 2 bases, there was a span of 8 bases. CDR1 and CDR2 from the germline V gene are SGHRS and YFSETQ.

The chain is built from TRBV7-8 and TRBJ1-2; the match to TRBD1 covers 8 bases. The CDR3 covers 16 residues. Germline values: CDR1 SGHVS, CDR2 FQNEAQ. V lost 2 bases and J lost 7; bases outside the gene matches: 12. CDR3 nucleotides: TGTGCCAGCAGCTTAAGGTCCGGACAGGGTACGTTTGGCTACACCTTC. It is translated as CASSLRSGQGTFGYTF.

The chain recombines TRBV21-1 with TRBJ1-2; the listed D gene, TRBD1, was not tested against the DNA. TRBV21-1 is a listed pseudogene. CDR3 size: 16 residues. The CDR3 loop reads CASSPRPGTGEDGYTF. In DNA, the CDR3 is TGTGCCAGCAGCCCCCGGCCCGGGACAGGGGAAGATGGCTACACCTTC.

The chain has TRBV6-4 and TRBJ2-4; 7 nucleotides agree with TRBD1. The germline gives CDR1 MRHNA, CDR2 SNTAGT. V lost 5 bases, J lost 0 bases, and 10 bases stayed unmatched. The CDR3 totals 17 residues. This CDR3 is CASSPGQTILAKNIQYF. The CDR3 nucleotides read TGTGCCAGCAGTCCGGGACAGACGATACTAGCCAAAAACATTCAGTACTTC.

The chain joins TRBV12-5 to TRBJ1-2; 9 nucleotides match TRBD1. Germline CDR1 LGHNT, CDR2 FRNRAP. Losses at the gene ends were 5 bases for V and 4 bases for J; bases not matched to a gene: 8. The CDR3 has 15 residues. In DNA form, the CDR3 reads TGTGCTAGTGGTCTCGAGACAGGGGGGTCCTATGGCTACACCTTC. Protein: CASGLETGGSYGYTF.

Only one count was recorded for this clone. This chain connects TRBV9 to TRBJ2-2; the D is unclear. There are 14 residues in the CDR3. Trimming took off 4 bases at V and 0 bases at J, with 7 bases between the two ends. Germline assignment: CDR1 SGDLS and CDR2 YYNGEE. CDR3 sequence reads: CASSPRSNTGELFF. CDR3 sequence (DNA): TGTGCCAGCAGCCCCCGTTCGAACACCGGGGAGCTGTTTTTT.

This clone was detected a few times. This sequence joins TRBV6-5 and TRBJ1-6, with 7 bases identical to TRBD1. The J segment lost 12 bases and the V segment lost 6 bases, leaving 8 bases of the junction unmatched. The CDR3 length is 13 residues. Germline V gives CDR1 MNHEY, CDR2 SVGAGI. The CDR3 is CASRRSGGEPLHF. The CDR3 DNA is TGTGCCAGCAGAAGGTCAGGGGGAGAACCCCTCCACTTT.

The chain joins TRBV7-2 to TRBJ1-3, with a possible D match to TRBD1 (6 bases). The CDR3 covers 16 residues. The germline CDR1 and CDR2 sequences are SGHTA and FQGNSA. Trimming cost V 5 bases and J 4 bases, with 18 bases left between them. CDR3 nucleotides: TGTGCCAGCAGCCCTCGAGGGGGTTCCCCCGGAAACACCATATATTTT. It is translated as CASSPRGGSPGNTIYF. Based on the CDR3 plus reference TRBV7-2 and TRBJ1-3, the full variable domain is GAGVSQSPSNKVTEKGKDVELRCDPISGHTALYWYRQSLGQGLEFLIYFQGNSAPDKSGLPSDRFSAERTGGSVSTLTIQRTQQEDSAVYLCASSPRGGSPGNTIYFGEGSWLTVV.

The rearrangement uses TRBV29-1 and TRBJ2-1; tentatively, D is TRBD2 (6 bases). The CDR3 contains 14 residues. Per the germline V gene, CDR1 is SQVTM and CDR2 is ANQGSEA. The V and J ends lost 4 bases and 9 bases respectively, with 19 bases between them. This CDR3 is CSVVGGKVGGEQFF. The CDR3 DNA sequence: TGCAGCGTTGTGGGCGGGAAGGTCGGGGGTGAGCAGTTCTTC.

This sequence joins TRBV10-3 and TRBJ1-1; D is unresolved. In germline, CDR1 is ENHRY, CDR2 SYGVKD. This CDR3 has 15 residues. The ends were cut back, 7 bases at V and 4 bases at J, with 19 bases in the middle. The CDR3: CAITPEGPSGTEAFF. CDR3 sequence (DNA): TGTGCCATCACCCCAGAAGGGCCGAGCGGCACTGAAGCTTTCTTT.

This clone was counted a single time. Here the CDR3 DNA reads TGTGCCAGCTCGGACAGGGAAGATCAGCCCCAGCATTTT. Residues: CASSDREDQPQHF. J is TRBJ1-5 and V is TRBV12-3 or TRBV12-4; 8 nucleotides agree with TRBD1. This CDR3 region has 13 residues. V trimming: 8 bases; J trimming: 5 bases; junction bases outside the gene matches: 5.

This rearrangement joins TRBV6-6 to TRBJ1-6; D is unresolved. Germline V CDR1 and CDR2: MNHNY, SVGAGI (reference sequence). Deletions cut 8 bases from V and 8 bases from J, with 10 bases between. This CDR3 is 12 amino acids long. CDR3 DNA: TGTGCCAGCGGGAGGGCCGATTCACCCCTCCACTTT. This gives the protein CASGRADSPLHF.

The chain has TRBV28 and TRBJ2-7; 9 bases are shared with TRBD1. Germline CDR1 is MDHEN and CDR2 is SYDVKM. This CDR3 has 15 amino acids. The ends lost 1 base at V and 1 base at J; junction bases unmatched: 2. DNA for the CDR3: TGTGCCAGCAGTTTATATGGGACAGGGTCCTACGAGCAGTACTTC. This translates into CASSLYGTGSYEQYF.

In its sample, this clone was seen once. V gene TRBV9 combines with J gene TRBJ2-3; 14 bases line up with TRBD2. Germline V gene lookup returns CDR1 SGDLS and CDR2 YYNGEE. V was pared by 6 bases and J by 5 bases, with 5 bases of the junction left unmatched. CDR3 length equals 15 residues. The CDR3 bases are TGTGCCAGCAACCCGACTAGCGGGAGGGGAGATACGCAGTATTTT. The encoded protein is CASNPTSGRGDTQYF.

This rearrangement joins TRBV19 to TRBJ2-2; 10 bases fit TRBD1. V trimming: 8 bases; J trimming: 4 bases; junction bases outside the gene matches: 25. This CDR3 is built from 21 residues. The germline V gene has CDR1 LNHDA and CDR2 SQIVND (reference sequence). The CDR3 DNA reads TGTGCCAGTGAAATAAAAAGGACAGGGGGGCCCTATTTCCGAGCCACCGGGGAGCTGTTTTTT. Protein: CASEIKRTGGPYFRATGELFF.

J is TRBJ2-7 and V is TRBV27, with D unresolved. Trimming took 5 bases from V and 1 from J, leaving 18 bases between them. This CDR3 contains 16 residues. Germline V lookup: CDR1 MNHEY, CDR2 SMNVEV (reference sequence). CDR3 coding DNA: TGTGCCAGCAGTCAGACGGCAACTTACGGGTCCTACGAGCAGTACTTC. Protein sequence: CASSQTATYGSYEQYF.

The rearrangement uses TRBV18 and TRBJ1-6; tentative D call: TRBD1 (6 bases). The V end was cut by 3 bases, the J end by 7 bases, with 13 bases between. This CDR3 region has 15 residues. In germline, CDR1 is KGHSH, CDR2 LQKENI. CDR3 coding DNA: TGTGCCAGCTCACCTCTGGGGGGGCTCAATTCACCCCTCCACTTT. It yields the protein CASSPLGGLNSPLHF. Drawing the rest from reference TRBV18 and TRBJ1-6, the complete variable domain is NAGVMQNPRHLVRRRGQEARLRCSPMKGHSHVYWYRQLPEEGLKFMVYLQKENIIDESGMPKERFSAEFPKEGPSILRIQQVVRGDSAAYFCASSPLGGLNSPLHFGNGTRLTVT.